This TCR beta chain was identified during a study of cytomegalovirus exposure and HLA in healthy donors. The V end lost 8 bases, the J end lost 4 bases, and 15 bases lay between the germline ends. There are 15 residues in the CDR3. Germline CDR1 reads SNHLY; CDR2 reads FYNNEI. PCR employed 60 Vbeta and 13 Jbeta primers. Method: immunoSEQ multiplex PCR; TCRdb's copy keeps in-frame clones and lacks some. The data hold some 150,000 clones, with about 70% observed a single time. The chain recombines TRBV2 with TRBJ2-6; D is perhaps TRBD2 (6 bases). The TCR sequence derives from a woman aged 55-75 years in good health and CMV-seropositive. What was sequenced was PBMCs. CDR3 bases: TGTGCCAGCTTGAAATCGGGGGTCGGGGCCAACGTCCTGACTTTC. This encodes CASLKSGVGANVLTF.